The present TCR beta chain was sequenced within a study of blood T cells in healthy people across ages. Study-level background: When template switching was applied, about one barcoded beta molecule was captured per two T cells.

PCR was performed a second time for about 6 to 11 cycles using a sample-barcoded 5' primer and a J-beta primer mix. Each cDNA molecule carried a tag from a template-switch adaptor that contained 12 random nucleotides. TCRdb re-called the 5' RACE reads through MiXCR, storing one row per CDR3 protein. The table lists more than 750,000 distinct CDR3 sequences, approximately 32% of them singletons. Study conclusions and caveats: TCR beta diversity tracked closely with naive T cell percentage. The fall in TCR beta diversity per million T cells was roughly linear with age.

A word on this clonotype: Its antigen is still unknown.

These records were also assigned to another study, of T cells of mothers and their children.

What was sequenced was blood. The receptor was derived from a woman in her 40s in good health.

The DNA of the CDR3 is TGCAGTGCTCACCAGGGGACAGCTGCTTATAGCAATCAGCCCCAGCATTTT. Translation gives CSAHQGTAAYSNQPQHF. The rearrangement uses TRBV20-1 and TRBJ1-5; 7 nucleotides line up with TRBD1. The CDR3 has 17 amino acids. V lost 5 bases and J lost 0; bases outside the gene matches: 13. CDR1 is DFQATT, CDR2 SNEGSKA, per germline (reference sequence).